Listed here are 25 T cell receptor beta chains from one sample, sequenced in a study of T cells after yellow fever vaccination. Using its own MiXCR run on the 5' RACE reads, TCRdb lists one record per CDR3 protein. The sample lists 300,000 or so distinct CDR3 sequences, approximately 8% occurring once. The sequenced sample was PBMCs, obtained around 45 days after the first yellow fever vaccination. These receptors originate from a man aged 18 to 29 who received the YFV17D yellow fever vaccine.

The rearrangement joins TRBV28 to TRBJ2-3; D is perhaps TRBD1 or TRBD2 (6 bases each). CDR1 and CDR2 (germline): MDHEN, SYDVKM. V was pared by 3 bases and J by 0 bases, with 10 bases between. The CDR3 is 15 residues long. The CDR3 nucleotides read TGTGCCAGCAGTTTGCGGGACAAGAGCACAGATACGCAGTATTTT. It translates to CASSLRDKSTDTQYF.

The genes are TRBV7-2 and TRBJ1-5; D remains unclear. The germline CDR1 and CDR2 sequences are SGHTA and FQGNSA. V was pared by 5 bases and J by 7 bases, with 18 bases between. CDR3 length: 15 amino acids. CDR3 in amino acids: CASSVDIYPYQPQHF. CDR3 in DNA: TGTGCCAGCAGCGTAGACATATACCCATACCAGCCCCAGCATTTT.

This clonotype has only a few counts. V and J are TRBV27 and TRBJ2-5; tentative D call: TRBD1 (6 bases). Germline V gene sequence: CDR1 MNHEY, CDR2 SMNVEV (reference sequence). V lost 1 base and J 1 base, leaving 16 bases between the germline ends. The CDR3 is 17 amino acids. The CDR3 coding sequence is TGTGCCAGCAGTTTATTATCAGTAGGACAGACCCAAGAGACCCAGTACTTC. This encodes CASSLLSVGQTQETQYF.

The CDR3 loop reads CASSLVPLPYEQYV. CDR3 DNA sequence: TGCGCCAGCAGCTTGGTCCCGCTACCCTACGAGCAGTACGTC. V usage is TRBV5-1 and J usage is TRBJ2-7; D is unclear. V was cut by 0 bases and J by 2 bases, with 9 bases left in between. Germline values: CDR1 SGHRS, CDR2 YFSETQ. This CDR3 spans 14 amino acids.

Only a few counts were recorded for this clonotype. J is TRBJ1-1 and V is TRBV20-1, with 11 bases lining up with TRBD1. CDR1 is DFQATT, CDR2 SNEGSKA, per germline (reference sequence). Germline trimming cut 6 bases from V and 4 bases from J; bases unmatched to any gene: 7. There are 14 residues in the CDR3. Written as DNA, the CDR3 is TGCAGTGCCATCCCCGGGACAGGGGGCACTGAAGCTTTCTTT. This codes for CSAIPGTGGTEAFF.

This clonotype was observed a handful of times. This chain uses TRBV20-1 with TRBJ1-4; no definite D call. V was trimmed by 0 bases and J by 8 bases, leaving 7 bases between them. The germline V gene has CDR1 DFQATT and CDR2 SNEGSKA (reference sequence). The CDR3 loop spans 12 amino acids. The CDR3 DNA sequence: TGCAGTGCTAGAGATACTGGCGAAAAACTGTTTTTT. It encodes CSARDTGEKLFF.

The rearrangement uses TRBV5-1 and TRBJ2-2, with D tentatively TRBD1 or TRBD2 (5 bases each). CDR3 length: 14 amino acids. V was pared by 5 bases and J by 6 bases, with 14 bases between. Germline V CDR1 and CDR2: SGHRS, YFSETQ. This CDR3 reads CASRPGTDSGELFF. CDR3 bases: TGCGCCAGCAGACCCGGGACGGACTCCGGGGAGCTGTTTTTT.

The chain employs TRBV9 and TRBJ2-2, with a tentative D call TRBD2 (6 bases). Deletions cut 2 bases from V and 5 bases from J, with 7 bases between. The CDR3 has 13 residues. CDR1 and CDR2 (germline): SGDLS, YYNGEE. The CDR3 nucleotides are TGTGCCAGCAGCGTGGGGAGGACCGGGGAGCTGTTTTTT. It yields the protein CASSVGRTGELFF.

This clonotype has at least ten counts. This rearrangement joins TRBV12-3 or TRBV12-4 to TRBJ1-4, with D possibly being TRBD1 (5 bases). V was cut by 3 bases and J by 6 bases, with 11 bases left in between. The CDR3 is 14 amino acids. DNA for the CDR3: TGTGCCAGCAGTTTGGGGACTAACGATGAAAAACTGTTTTTT. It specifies CASSLGTNDEKLFF.

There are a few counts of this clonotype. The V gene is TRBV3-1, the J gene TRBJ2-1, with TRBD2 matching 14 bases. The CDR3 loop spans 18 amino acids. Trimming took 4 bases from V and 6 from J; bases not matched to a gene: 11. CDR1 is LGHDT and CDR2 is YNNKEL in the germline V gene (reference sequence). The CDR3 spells CASSPRLAGGPMGNEQFF. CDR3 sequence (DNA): TGTGCCAGCAGCCCCCGACTAGCGGGGGGGCCTATGGGCAATGAGCAGTTCTTC.

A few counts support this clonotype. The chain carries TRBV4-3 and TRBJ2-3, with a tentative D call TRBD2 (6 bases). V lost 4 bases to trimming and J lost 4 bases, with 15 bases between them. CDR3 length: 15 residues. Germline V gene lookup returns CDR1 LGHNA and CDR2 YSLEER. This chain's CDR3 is CASSLIHGDSDTQYF. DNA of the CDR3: TGCGCCAGCAGCCTTATCCATGGGGACTCAGATACGCAGTATTTT.

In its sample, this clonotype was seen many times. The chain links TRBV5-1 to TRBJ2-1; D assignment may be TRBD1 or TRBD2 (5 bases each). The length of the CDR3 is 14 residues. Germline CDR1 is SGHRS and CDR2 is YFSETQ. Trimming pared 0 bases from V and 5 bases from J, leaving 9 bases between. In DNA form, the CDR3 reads TGCGCCAGCAGCTTGGCCTTGGGGGACAATGAGCAGTTCTTC. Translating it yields CASSLALGDNEQFF.

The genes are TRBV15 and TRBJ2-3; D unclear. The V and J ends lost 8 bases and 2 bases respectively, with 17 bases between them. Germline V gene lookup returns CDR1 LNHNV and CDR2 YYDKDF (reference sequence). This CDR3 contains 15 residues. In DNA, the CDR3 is TGTGCCACCCTCTCGGGCACGTCGTACACAGATACGCAGTATTTT. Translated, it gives CATLSGTSYTDTQYF.

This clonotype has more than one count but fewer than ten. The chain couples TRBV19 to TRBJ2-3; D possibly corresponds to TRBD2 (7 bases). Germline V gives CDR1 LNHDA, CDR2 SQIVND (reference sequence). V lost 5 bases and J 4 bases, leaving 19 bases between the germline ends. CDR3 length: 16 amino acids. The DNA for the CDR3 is TGTGCCAGTAGTCCCCTGGGGGGGGGCAGGTCAGATACGCAGTATTTT. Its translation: CASSPLGGGRSDTQYF.

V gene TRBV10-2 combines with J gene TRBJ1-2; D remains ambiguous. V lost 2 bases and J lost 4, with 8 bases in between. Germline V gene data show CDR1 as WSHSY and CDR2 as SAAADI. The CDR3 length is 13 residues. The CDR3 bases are TGCGCCAGCAGTGAGAAGGCAATCTATGGCTACACCTTC. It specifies CASSEKAIYGYTF.

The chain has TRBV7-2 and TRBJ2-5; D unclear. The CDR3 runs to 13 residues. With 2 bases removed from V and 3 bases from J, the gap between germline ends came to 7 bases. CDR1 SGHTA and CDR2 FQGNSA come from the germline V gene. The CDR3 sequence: CASSLQDEETQYF. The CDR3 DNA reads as TGTGCCAGCAGCTTACAGGATGAAGAGACCCAGTACTTC.

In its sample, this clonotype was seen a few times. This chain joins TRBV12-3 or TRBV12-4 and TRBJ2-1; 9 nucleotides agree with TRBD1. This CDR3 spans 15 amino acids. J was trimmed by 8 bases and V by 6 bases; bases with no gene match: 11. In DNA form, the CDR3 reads TGTGCCAGCAGACCGACAGGGGGACCCTATCATGAGCAGTTCTTC. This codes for CASRPTGGPYHEQFF.

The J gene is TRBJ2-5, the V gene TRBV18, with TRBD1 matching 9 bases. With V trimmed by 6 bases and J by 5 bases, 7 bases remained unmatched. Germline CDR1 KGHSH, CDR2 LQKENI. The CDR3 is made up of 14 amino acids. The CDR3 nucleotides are TGTGCCAGCTCGGACAGGGGAACGAGGGAGACCCAGTACTTC. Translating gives CASSDRGTRETQYF.

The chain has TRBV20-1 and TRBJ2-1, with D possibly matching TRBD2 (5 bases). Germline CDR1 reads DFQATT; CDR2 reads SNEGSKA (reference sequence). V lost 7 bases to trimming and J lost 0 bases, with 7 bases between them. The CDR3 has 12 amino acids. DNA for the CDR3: TGCAGTGTAGCGCCCTCCTACAATGAGCAGTTCTTC. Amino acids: CSVAPSYNEQFF.

The CDR3 coding sequence is TGCGCCAGCAGCTTCCCCCCCGGACCCGCGTACTATGGCTACACCTTC. It codes for CASSFPPGPAYYGYTF. This chain joins TRBV4-1 and TRBJ1-2; D call uncertain. V lost 5 bases to trimming and J lost 3 bases, with 19 bases between them. CDR3 length: 16 amino acids. Germline CDR1 and CDR2: MGHRA and YSYEKL.

CDR3 DNA: TGTGCCAGCAGCACTAGCGGTACCCAAGAGACCCAGTACTTC. It encodes CASSTSGTQETQYF. The chain has TRBV11-2 and TRBJ2-5; 8 bases line up with TRBD2. CDR3 length equals 14 residues. V dropped 5 bases and J dropped 1; count of bases not matched to a gene: 3. Germline CDR1 reads SGHAT; CDR2 reads FQNNGV.

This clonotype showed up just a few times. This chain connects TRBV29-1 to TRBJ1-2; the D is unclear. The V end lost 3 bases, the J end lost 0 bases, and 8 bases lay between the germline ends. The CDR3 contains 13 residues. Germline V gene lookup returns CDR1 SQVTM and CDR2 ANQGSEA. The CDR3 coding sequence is TGCAGCGTTGACCTGACGGCTAACTATGGCTACACCTTC. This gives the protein CSVDLTANYGYTF.

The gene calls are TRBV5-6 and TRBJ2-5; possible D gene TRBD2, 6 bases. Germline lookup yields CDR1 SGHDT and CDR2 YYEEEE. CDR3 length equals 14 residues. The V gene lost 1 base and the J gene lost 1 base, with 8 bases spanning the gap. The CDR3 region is CASSLIGGQETQYF. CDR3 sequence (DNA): TGTGCCAGCAGCTTGATCGGGGGCCAAGAGACCCAGTACTTC. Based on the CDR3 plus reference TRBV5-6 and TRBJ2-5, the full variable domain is DAGVTQSPTHLIKTRGQQVTLRCSPKSGHDTVSWYQQALGQGPQFIFQYYEEEERQRGNFPDRFSGHQFPNYSSELNVNALLLGDSALYLCASSLIGGQETQYFGPGTRLLVL.

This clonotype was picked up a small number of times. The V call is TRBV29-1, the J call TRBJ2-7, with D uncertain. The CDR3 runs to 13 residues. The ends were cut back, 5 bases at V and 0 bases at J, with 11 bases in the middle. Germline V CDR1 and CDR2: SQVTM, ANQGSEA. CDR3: CSVSTTGSYEQYF. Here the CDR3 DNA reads TGCAGCGTTTCGACAACCGGCTCCTACGAGCAGTACTTC.

CDR3 nucleotide sequence: TGCAGTGCTAGAAATCCGGGCCAAGTTGAAGCTTTCTTT. The encoded protein is CSARNPGQVEAFF. The V and J genes are TRBV20-1 and TRBJ1-1, with D unresolved. The germline gives CDR1 DFQATT, CDR2 SNEGSKA (reference sequence). This CDR3 spans 13 amino acids. V was clipped by 2 bases and J by 7 bases, with 14 bases between them.